The T cell receptor beta chain under discussion was sequenced for a study of early T cells in non-severe SARS-CoV-2 infection. For the study at large: Unsorted whole blood bulk RNA was sequenced, with unpaired chains.

Individual cDNA molecules received unique molecular identifiers during library preparation. TCRdb re-called the 5' RACE reads through MiXCR, storing one row per CDR3 protein. The sample contains about 56,000 distinct CDR3 sequences, roughly 12% of which appear only once. Study observations and caveats: In VDJdb matching, anti-spike CD8 responses were favored while private and CD4 specificities went missing.

The sample holds a few counts of this clonotype. As yet, its antigen is unknown. V trimming: 8 bases; J trimming: 3 bases; junction bases outside the gene matches: 8. The CDR3 runs 15 residues. Germline V gives CDR1 SNHLY, CDR2 FYNNEI. The chain links TRBV2 to TRBJ2-3; TRBD2 agrees at 10 bases. Sequencing was carried out using whole blood. This TCR was sampled from an adult who was a healthcare worker with PCR-confirmed SARS-CoV-2 infection or an uninfected control (not recorded which). CDR3: CASVLAGAGTDTQYF. CDR3 coding DNA: TGTGCCAGCGTCCTAGCGGGGGCGGGGACAGATACGCAGTATTTT.